This T cell receptor beta chain originates from a study of blood T cell repertoires in COVID-19. This clone showed up just once. Trimming took 0 bases from V and 2 from J; bases not matched to a gene: 6. Per germline, CDR1 SGHRS and CDR2 YFSETQ. The CDR3 length is 16 residues. How the authors handled the data: Reference gene primer amplification in the assay estimated nucleated cell counts. Here immunoSEQ multiplex PCR was the method, and the copy in TCRdb shows in-frame clones only, minus some. V and J calls and clone size are copied from that table; D and trimming were computed from the DNA. Counted here are approximately 100,000 clones, around 86% occurring once; the ten biggest clones make up around a quarter.

The chain links TRBV5-1 to TRBJ2-3; TRBD2 matches at 7 bases. The origin of this receptor is a human donor in a cohort sampled during active COVID-19. Sequences were obtained from peripheral blood. CDR3 coding DNA: TGCGCCAGCAGCTTGGGGGTCGGGGGGATCACAGATACGCAGTATTTT. Protein sequence: CASSLGVGGITDTQYF.